This TCR beta chain was recovered during a study of T cells after yellow fever vaccination. Study-wide points: Some clonotypes were seen in both the CD4 and the CD8 compartments. These made up a small share and likely arose from convergent recombination. The secondary response peaked faster, at day 5 versus 15, but was weaker.

From germline, CDR1 is MNHEY and CDR2 SVGEGT. The CDR3 is 14 residues long. V was clipped by 6 bases and J by 7 bases; unmatched bases: 7. In the case of this clonotype: Its cognate antigen is unknown.

Researchers made TCR cDNA using 5'RACE template switching, and this step added a universal primer site and UMIs. From the 5' RACE reads, TCRdb called clonotypes with MiXCR, one entry per CDR3 protein. The sample records approximately 600,000 distinct CDR3 sequences, 9% to 15% being singletons. This chain uses TRBV6-2 or TRBV6-3 with TRBJ2-5; 11 bases are a match to TRBD2. This TCR was recovered from a man aged 30 to 45 who received the YFV17D yellow fever vaccine. Material: PBMCs, obtained on the day of the yellow fever booster vaccination. The CDR3 spells CASRRLAGTRTQYF. As DNA, the CDR3 is TGTGCCAGCAGGCGACTAGCGGGGACACGGACCCAGTACTTC.